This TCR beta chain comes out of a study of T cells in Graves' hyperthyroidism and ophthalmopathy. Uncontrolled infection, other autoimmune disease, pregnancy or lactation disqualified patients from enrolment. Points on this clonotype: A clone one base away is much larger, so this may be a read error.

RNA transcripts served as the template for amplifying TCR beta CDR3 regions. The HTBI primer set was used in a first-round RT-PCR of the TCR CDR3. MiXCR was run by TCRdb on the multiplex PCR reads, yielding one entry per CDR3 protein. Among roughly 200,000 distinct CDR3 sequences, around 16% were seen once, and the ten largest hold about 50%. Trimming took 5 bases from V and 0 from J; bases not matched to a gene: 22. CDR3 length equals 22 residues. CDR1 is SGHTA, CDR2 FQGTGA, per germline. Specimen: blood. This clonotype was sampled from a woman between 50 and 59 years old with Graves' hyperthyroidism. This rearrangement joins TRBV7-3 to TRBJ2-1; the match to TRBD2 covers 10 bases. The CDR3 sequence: CASSETGTSEGALFSSYNEQFF. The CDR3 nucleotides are TGTGCCAGCAGCGAAACCGGGACTAGCGAGGGGGCCCTTTTTAGCTCCTACAATGAGCAGTTCTTC.